The 31 T cell receptor beta chains below were found in one sample sequenced in a study of yellow fever vaccine responses in identical twins. TCRdb re-derived calls from the RT-PCR reads in MiXCR, one entry per CDR3 protein. The sample comprises tens of thousands of distinct CDR3 sequences, roughly 73% of which are singletons, and about 4.8% rests with the top ten. The source material was T cells from blood (PBMCs), unsorted or a sorted subset (not recorded which), sampled before or after yellow fever vaccination (not recorded which). These receptors were taken from a woman between 18 and 29 years old who received the yellow fever vaccine.

This chain uses TRBV14 with TRBJ2-7; D remains unclear. V shed 4 bases and J shed 3 bases, with 13 bases lying between them. Looked up from germline, CDR1 is SGHDN and CDR2 is FVKESK. The CDR3 has 14 amino acids. This chain's CDR3 is CASSPPAGSYEQYF. In DNA form, the CDR3 reads TGTGCCAGCAGCCCCCCGGCAGGCAGCTACGAGCAGTACTTC.

The genes are TRBV6-5 and TRBJ1-1; D is uncertain. V was pared by 0 bases and J by 1 base, with 9 bases between. Germline lookup yields CDR1 MNHEY and CDR2 SVGAGI. The length of the CDR3 is 15 residues. This chain's CDR3 is CASSYSMTPNTEAFF. CDR3 nucleotide sequence: TGTGCCAGCAGTTACTCGATGACCCCGAACACTGAAGCTTTCTTT.

The gene calls are TRBV2 and TRBJ2-1; D is unresolved. Germline assignment: CDR1 SNHLY and CDR2 FYNNEI. The length of the CDR3 is 12 residues. V lost 3 bases to trimming and J lost 10 bases, with 10 bases between them. The CDR3: CASSESGYEQFF. The CDR3 DNA reads TGTGCCAGCAGTGAGTCAGGATACGAGCAGTTCTTC.

The V call is TRBV12-3 or TRBV12-4, the J call TRBJ1-6, with 7 bases identical to TRBD1. The CDR3 consists of 14 residues. The junction had 2 bases not matched to a gene; V was cut back by 3 bases and J by 6 bases. This CDR3 reads CASSFTGANSPLHF. The CDR3 DNA follows: TGTGCCAGCAGTTTTACAGGGGCTAATTCACCCCTCCACTTT.

This clonotype was seen just once. The chain links TRBV5-1 to TRBJ1-2; D possibly corresponds to TRBD1 (6 bases). The germline V and J ends were trimmed by 2 bases and 2 bases, with 7 bases remaining between them. The CDR3 is made up of 13 amino acids. The germline V gene has CDR1 SGHRS and CDR2 YFSETQ. The CDR3 DNA follows: TGCGCCAGCAGCTTAGACAGGAACTATGGCTACACCTTC. Residues: CASSLDRNYGYTF.

This clonotype has just one count. J is TRBJ1-5 and V is TRBV7-3; no clear D gene. Germline CDR1 SGHTA, CDR2 FQGTGA. The V end was cut by 0 bases, the J end by 7 bases, with 10 bases between. This CDR3 has 14 residues. The CDR3 sequence is CASSLTRGGQPQHF. The CDR3 nucleotides read TGTGCCAGCAGCTTAACTCGAGGAGGACAGCCCCAGCATTTT. Filled out from reference TRBV7-3 and TRBJ1-5, the complete variable domain reads GAGVSQTPSNKVTEKGKYVELRCDPISGHTALYWYRQSLGQGPEFLIYFQGTGAADDSGLPNDRFFAVRPEGSVSTLKIQRTERGDSAVYLCASSLTRGGQPQHFGDGTRLSIL.

The V and J genes are TRBV29-1 and TRBJ1-3; D not resolved. Trimming removed 7 bases from V and 0 bases from J, with 7 bases in between. Germline CDR1 SQVTM, CDR2 ANQGSEA. This CDR3 is built from 12 residues. The CDR3 loop is CSATPSGNTIYF. The CDR3 coding sequence is TGCAGCGCAACCCCCTCTGGAAACACCATATATTTT.

The chain joins TRBV20-1 to TRBJ2-3; unclear D gene. Germline V gives CDR1 DFQATT, CDR2 SNEGSKA (reference sequence). V was trimmed by 0 bases and J by 11 bases, leaving 15 bases between them. The CDR3 is 13 residues long. CDR3 sequence: CSARDFERPQQYF. In DNA, the CDR3 is TGCAGTGCTAGAGACTTCGAGCGCCCACAGCAGTATTTT.

The chain uses TRBV10-3 and TRBJ2-3; possibly TRBD2 for D (5 bases). Between the trimmed V and J ends, which lost 4 bases and 0 bases, there was a span of 11 bases. This CDR3 is built from 15 residues. Germline V gives CDR1 ENHRY, CDR2 SYGVKD. The chain's CDR3 is CAISGGRSSTDTQYF. The CDR3 DNA sequence: TGTGCCATCAGTGGAGGGCGGTCTAGCACAGATACGCAGTATTTT.

There are a few counts of this clonotype. The V and J genes are TRBV11-3 and TRBJ1-6, with a weak D call TRBD1 (6 bases). Germline lookup yields CDR1 SGHNT and CDR2 YENEEA. This CDR3 has 15 residues. The V gene lost 2 bases and the J gene lost 10 bases, with 15 bases spanning the gap. CDR3 protein: CASSLISTGQSPLHF. CDR3 in DNA: TGTGCCAGCAGCTTAATTAGTACAGGGCAATCACCCCTCCACTTT.

V gene TRBV20-1 combines with J gene TRBJ2-5; D gene uncertain. The ends were cut back, 3 bases at V and 4 bases at J, with 12 bases in the middle. Germline values: CDR1 DFQATT, CDR2 SNEGSKA (reference sequence). The CDR3 runs to 13 residues. Here the CDR3 DNA reads TGCAGTGCTAGTCCCCCGCCCCTAGAGACCCAGTACTTC. Translation: CSASPPPLETQYF.

This clonotype was picked up a small number of times. V is TRBV29-1 and J is TRBJ1-2; 8 bases map to TRBD1. The junction had 5 bases not matched to a gene; V was cut back by 7 bases and J by 7 bases. The CDR3 totals 11 residues. The germline gives CDR1 SQVTM, CDR2 ANQGSEA. The CDR3 reads CSDRQGTGYTF. The CDR3 nucleotides read TGCAGCGACCGACAGGGGACTGGCTACACCTTC.

The V call is TRBV2, the J call TRBJ2-7; D remains ambiguous. Germline V gene sequence: CDR1 SNHLY, CDR2 FYNNEI. Deletions cut 1 base from V and 2 bases from J, with 12 bases between. The CDR3 runs 15 residues. The CDR3 loop is CASSEVVATPYEQYV. In DNA form, the CDR3 reads TGTGCCAGCAGTGAAGTTGTTGCGACCCCCTACGAGCAGTACGTC.

This clonotype appeared a single time. V usage is TRBV5-4 and J usage is TRBJ1-2; unclear D gene. Germline lookup yields CDR1 SGHNT and CDR2 YYREEE (reference sequence). Trimming removed 0 bases from V and 7 bases from J, with 13 bases in between. The CDR3 covers 14 residues. The CDR3 coding sequence is TGTGCCAGCAGCTTGGGGCAGCGCCCAGGTGGCTACACCTTC. As protein: CASSLGQRPGGYTF.

The chain employs TRBV4-1 and TRBJ2-1; D call uncertain. Germline loops: CDR1 MGHRA, CDR2 YSYEKL. Deletions cut 1 base from V and 1 base from J, with 2 bases between. The CDR3 totals 13 residues. The DNA for the CDR3 is TGCGCCAGCAGCCAAGTATCCTACAATGAGCAGTTCTTC. This encodes CASSQVSYNEQFF.

In its sample, this clonotype was seen a few times. The chain has TRBV6-1 and TRBJ2-7, with D perhaps TRBD2 (5 bases). CDR1 is MNHNS and CDR2 is SASEGT in the germline V gene. The CDR3 is 15 residues long. Trimming took off 2 bases at V and 3 bases at J, with 14 bases between the two ends. The CDR3 coding sequence is TGTGCCAGCAGTGAAATGCGAGGGATCCTCTACGAGCAGTACGTC. Translated, it gives CASSEMRGILYEQYV.

The sample holds a few counts of this clonotype. CDR3 nucleotides: TGTGCCAGCAGTCCTCATACCGGGACTGCCTACTACGAGCAGTACTTC. Protein product: CASSPHTGTAYYEQYF. The rearrangement uses TRBV27 and TRBJ2-7, with D possibly being TRBD2 (6 bases). V shed 5 bases and J shed 3 bases, with 20 bases lying between them. CDR3 length equals 16 residues. CDR1 and CDR2 (germline): MNHEY, SMNVEV (reference sequence).

The V and J genes are TRBV7-7 and TRBJ2-7; D perhaps matches TRBD1 (6 bases). The CDR3 is made up of 17 amino acids. Trimming removed 5 bases at V and 6 bases at J, with 26 bases between. The germline V gene encodes CDR1 SSHAT and CDR2 FNYEAQ (reference sequence). In DNA, the CDR3 is TGTGCCAGCAGCCTAATCCAGTTTAGGGGGTACTTTATCGAGCAGTACGTC. Encoded protein: CASSLIQFRGYFIEQYV.

The chain couples TRBV5-1 to TRBJ2-2; D is ambiguous. Germline V CDR1 and CDR2: SGHRS, YFSETQ. The CDR3 sequence is 16 residues long. Between the trimmed V and J ends, which lost 7 bases and 2 bases, there was a span of 18 bases. The CDR3 DNA reads TGCGCCAGCGCCCAAAGGGCCGCATCAAACACCGGGGAGCTGTTTTTT. Protein sequence: CASAQRAASNTGELFF.

V is TRBV5-5 and J is TRBJ2-7; no firm D call. Per the germline V gene, CDR1 is SGHKS and CDR2 is YYEKEE (reference sequence). The CDR3 has 13 amino acids. V gave up 0 bases and J gave up 4 bases, with 8 bases separating them. The CDR3 bases are TGTGCCAGCAGCTTGGACGGAGAGTACGAGCAGTACTTC. This sequence encodes CASSLDGEYEQYF.

This chain's CDR3 is CASSLAWTGAYEQYV. Here the CDR3 DNA reads TGTGCCAGCAGCTTGGCTTGGACAGGAGCCTACGAGCAGTACGTC. This chain links TRBV5-5 with TRBJ2-7, with TRBD1 identical over 7 bases. V gave up 0 bases and J gave up 2 bases; unmatched junction bases: 5. This CDR3 is built from 15 residues. Germline assignment: CDR1 SGHKS and CDR2 YYEKEE (reference sequence).

The V call is TRBV9, the J call TRBJ2-2, with D possibly being TRBD2 (6 bases). V was trimmed by 0 bases and J by 0 bases, leaving 12 bases between them. This CDR3 region has 17 residues. The germline V gene has CDR1 SGDLS and CDR2 YYNGEE. The CDR3 region is CASSVEKGGTNTGELFF. For the CDR3, the DNA is TGTGCCAGCAGCGTAGAGAAGGGCGGGACGAACACCGGGGAGCTGTTTTTT.

The gene calls are TRBV18 and TRBJ2-1, with no clear D. The length of the CDR3 is 14 residues. The germline V gene encodes CDR1 KGHSH and CDR2 LQKENI. V lost 1 base and J 7 bases, leaving 11 bases between the germline ends. This CDR3 is CASSPQYWQNEQFF. The CDR3 bases are TGTGCCAGCTCACCACAATACTGGCAAAATGAGCAGTTCTTC.

The chain couples TRBV18 to TRBJ1-1; the D gene is possibly TRBD1 (5 bases). Trimming stripped 2 bases from V and 3 bases from J, with 7 bases between. The CDR3 has 13 residues. CDR1 is KGHSH and CDR2 is LQKENI in the germline V gene. CDR3 in DNA: TGTGCCAGCTCACCAGGGACGGACACTGAAGCTTTCTTT. Its protein product is CASSPGTDTEAFF.

This chain joins TRBV2 and TRBJ1-5; TRBD1 matches 9 bases. CDR1 and CDR2 from the germline V gene are SNHLY and FYNNEI. This CDR3 is built from 16 residues. Trimming removed 5 bases from V and 5 bases from J; junction bases left unmatched: 10. Here the CDR3 reads CASSYGTGIFDQPQHF. The CDR3 bases are TGTGCCAGCAGTTATGGGACAGGGATTTTTGATCAGCCCCAGCATTTT.

The chain links TRBV15 to TRBJ2-7; no clear D. Germline CDR1 and CDR2: LNHNV and YYDKDF (reference sequence). The CDR3 is 13 residues long. V was pared by 0 bases and J by 4 bases, with 7 bases between. CDR3 region: CATSREFSYEQYF. Here the CDR3 DNA reads TGTGCCACCAGCAGAGAGTTCTCTTACGAGCAGTACTTC.

This chain joins TRBV29-1 and TRBJ1-3; D is ambiguous. The germline V gene encodes CDR1 SQVTM and CDR2 ANQGSEA. Trimming cost V 4 bases and J 0 bases, with 7 bases left between them. The CDR3 covers 13 residues. CDR3 amino acids: CSVVRPSGNTIYF. The CDR3 DNA sequence: TGCAGCGTTGTACGGCCCTCTGGAAACACCATATATTTT.

V gene TRBV6-1 combines with J gene TRBJ2-5; D gene uncertain. The CDR3 consists of 13 residues. V lost 9 bases and J 5 bases, leaving 16 bases between the germline ends. Germline assignment: CDR1 MNHNS and CDR2 SASEGT. In DNA, the CDR3 is TGTGCCAGTGCTGATCGGTTGGGGGAGACCCAGTACTTC. This encodes CASADRLGETQYF.

The chain recombines TRBV20-1 with TRBJ1-6, with TRBD1 as a possible D gene (6 bases). Germline CDR1 DFQATT, CDR2 SNEGSKA (reference sequence). This CDR3 is 12 amino acids long. Trimming stripped 7 bases from V and 7 bases from J, with 11 bases between. The CDR3 DNA reads TGCAGTGTTTCGGGGGCCAATTCACCCCTCCACTTT. Protein: CSVSGANSPLHF.

The rearrangement uses TRBV12-3 or TRBV12-4 and TRBJ1-2, with D possibly TRBD1 on 6 matching bases. V was cut by 6 bases and J by 2 bases, with 16 bases left in between. The CDR3 is made up of 15 amino acids. CDR3 sequence: CASRPGQFDNYGYTF. The CDR3 coding sequence is TGTGCCAGCAGACCTGGACAGTTCGACAACTATGGCTACACCTTC.

This chain connects TRBV9 to TRBJ1-6; D remains unclear. CDR1 and CDR2 from the germline V gene are SGDLS and YYNGEE. V lost 1 base and J lost 8, with 7 bases in between. CDR3 length: 13 amino acids. The CDR3 sequence: CASSVRVDSPLHF. The CDR3 coding sequence is TGTGCCAGCAGCGTAAGGGTCGATTCACCCCTCCACTTT.